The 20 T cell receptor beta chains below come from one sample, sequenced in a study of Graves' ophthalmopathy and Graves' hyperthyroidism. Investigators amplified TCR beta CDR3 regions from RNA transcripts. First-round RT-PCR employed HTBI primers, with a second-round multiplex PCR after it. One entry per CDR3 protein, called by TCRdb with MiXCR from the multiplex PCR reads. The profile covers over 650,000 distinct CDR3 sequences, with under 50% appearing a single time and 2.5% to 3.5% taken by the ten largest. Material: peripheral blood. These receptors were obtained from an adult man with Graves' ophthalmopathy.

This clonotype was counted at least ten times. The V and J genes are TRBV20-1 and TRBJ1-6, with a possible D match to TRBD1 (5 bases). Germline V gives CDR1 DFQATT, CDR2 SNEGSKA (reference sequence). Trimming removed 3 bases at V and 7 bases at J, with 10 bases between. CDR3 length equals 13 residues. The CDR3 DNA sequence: TGCAGTGCTAGGGGACGCCGAAATTCACCCCTCCACTTT. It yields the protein CSARGRRNSPLHF.

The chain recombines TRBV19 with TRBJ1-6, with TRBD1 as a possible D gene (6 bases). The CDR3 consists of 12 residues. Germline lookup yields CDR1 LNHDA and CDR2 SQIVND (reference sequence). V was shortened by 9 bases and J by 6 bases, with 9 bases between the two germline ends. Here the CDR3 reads CARTGSNSPLHF. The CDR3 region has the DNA TGTGCCAGGACAGGTAGTAATTCACCCCTCCACTTT. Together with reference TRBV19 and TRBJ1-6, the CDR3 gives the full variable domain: DGGITQSPKYLFRKEGQNVTLSCEQNLNHDAMYWYRQDPGQGLRLIYYSQIVNDFQKGDIAEGYSVSREKKESFPLTVTSAQKNPTAFYLCARTGSNSPLHFGNGTRLTVT.

CDR3 nucleotide sequence: TGTGCCAGCAGCTTAAGCTGGGCCCAAGAGACCCAGTACTTC. Translating gives CASSLSWAQETQYF. The chain joins TRBV7-2 to TRBJ2-5; D remains unclear. The CDR3 loop spans 14 amino acids. Deletions cut 2 bases from V and 1 base from J, with 8 bases between. CDR1 is SGHTA, CDR2 FQGNSA, per germline.

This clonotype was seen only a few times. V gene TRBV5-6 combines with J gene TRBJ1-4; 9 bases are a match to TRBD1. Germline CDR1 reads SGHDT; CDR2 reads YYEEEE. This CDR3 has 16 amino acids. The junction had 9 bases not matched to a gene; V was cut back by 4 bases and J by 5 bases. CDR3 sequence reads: CASSPGQGIQNEKLFF. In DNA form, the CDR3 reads TGTGCCAGCAGCCCGGGACAGGGAATACAGAATGAAAAACTGTTTTTT. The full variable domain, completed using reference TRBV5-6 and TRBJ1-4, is DAGVTQSPTHLIKTRGQQVTLRCSPKSGHDTVSWYQQALGQGPQFIFQYYEEEERQRGNFPDRFSGHQFPNYSSELNVNALLLGDSALYLCASSPGQGIQNEKLFFGSGTQLSVL.

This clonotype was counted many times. This chain's CDR3 is CASSAGLATTDTQYF. The CDR3 DNA is TGTGCCAGCAGCGCAGGACTCGCGACAACAGATACGCAGTATTTT. The genes are TRBV9 and TRBJ2-3; D perhaps matches TRBD2 (5 bases). Per the germline V gene, CDR1 is SGDLS and CDR2 is YYNGEE. The germline V and J ends were trimmed by 3 bases and 3 bases, with 14 bases remaining between them. The CDR3 has 15 amino acids.

The CDR3 bases are TGTGCCTGGAGTTCCGGGCAGGGAGGCAATCAGCCCCAGCATTTT. As protein: CAWSSGQGGNQPQHF. The chain has TRBV30 and TRBJ1-5; weak D call: TRBD1 (5 bases). The CDR3 has 15 residues. Germline lookup yields CDR1 GTSNPN and CDR2 SVGIG (reference sequence). Trimming left V 2 bases short and J 2 bases short, with 13 bases between.

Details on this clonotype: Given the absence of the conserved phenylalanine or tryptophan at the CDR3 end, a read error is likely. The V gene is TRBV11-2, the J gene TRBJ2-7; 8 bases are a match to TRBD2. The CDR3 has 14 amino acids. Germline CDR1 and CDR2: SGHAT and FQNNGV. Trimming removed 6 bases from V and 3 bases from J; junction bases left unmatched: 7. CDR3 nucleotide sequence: TGTGCCAGCAGTCTAGGGGCGGGAGGCTACGAGCAGTACTGC. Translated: CASSLGAGGYEQYC.

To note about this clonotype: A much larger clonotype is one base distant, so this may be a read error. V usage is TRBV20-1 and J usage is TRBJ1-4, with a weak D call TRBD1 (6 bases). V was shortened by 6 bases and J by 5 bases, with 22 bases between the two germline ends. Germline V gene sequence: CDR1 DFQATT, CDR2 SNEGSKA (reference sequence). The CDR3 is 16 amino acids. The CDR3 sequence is CSANPGTRTQNEKLFF. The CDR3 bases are TGCAGTGCAAACCCCGGGACAAGGACCCAAAATGAAAAACTGTTTTTT.

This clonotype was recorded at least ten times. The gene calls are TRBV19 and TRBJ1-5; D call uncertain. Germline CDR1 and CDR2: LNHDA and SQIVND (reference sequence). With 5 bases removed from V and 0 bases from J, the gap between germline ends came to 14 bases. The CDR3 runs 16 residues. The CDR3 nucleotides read TGTGCCAGTAGTTGGGCGGTGCCGTATAGCAATCAGCCCCAGCATTTT. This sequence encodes CASSWAVPYSNQPQHF.

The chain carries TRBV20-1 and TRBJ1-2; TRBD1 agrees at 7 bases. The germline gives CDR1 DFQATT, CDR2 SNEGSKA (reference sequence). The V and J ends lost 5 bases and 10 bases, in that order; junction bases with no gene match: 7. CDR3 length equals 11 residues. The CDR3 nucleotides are TGCAGTGCTGTCAGGGGGAGCTCCTACACCTTC. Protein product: CSAVRGSSYTF.

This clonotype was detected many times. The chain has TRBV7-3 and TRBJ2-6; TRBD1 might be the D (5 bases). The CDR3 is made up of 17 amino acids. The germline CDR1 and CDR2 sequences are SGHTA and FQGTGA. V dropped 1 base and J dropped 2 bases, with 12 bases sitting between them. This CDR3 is CASSLRAQGTGANVLTF. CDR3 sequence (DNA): TGTGCCAGCAGCTTAAGAGCTCAGGGCACTGGGGCCAACGTCCTGACTTTC.

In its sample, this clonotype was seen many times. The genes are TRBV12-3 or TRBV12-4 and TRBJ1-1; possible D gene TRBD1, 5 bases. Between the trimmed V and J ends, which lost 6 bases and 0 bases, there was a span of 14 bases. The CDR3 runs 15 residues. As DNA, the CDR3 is TGTGCCAGCAGGTTCAGGGTTGGATTGAACACTGAAGCTTTCTTT. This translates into CASRFRVGLNTEAFF.

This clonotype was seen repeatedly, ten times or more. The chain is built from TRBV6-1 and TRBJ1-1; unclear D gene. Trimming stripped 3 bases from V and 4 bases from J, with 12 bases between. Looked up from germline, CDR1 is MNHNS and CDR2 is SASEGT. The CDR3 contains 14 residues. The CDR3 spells CASSEATALTEAFF. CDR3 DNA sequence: TGTGCCAGCAGTGAGGCGACGGCCCTCACTGAAGCTTTCTTT.

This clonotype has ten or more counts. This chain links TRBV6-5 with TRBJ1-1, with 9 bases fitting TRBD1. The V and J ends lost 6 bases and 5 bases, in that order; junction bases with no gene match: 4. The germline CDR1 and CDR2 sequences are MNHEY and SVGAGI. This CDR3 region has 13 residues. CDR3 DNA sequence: TGTGCCAGCAGATCCGGGACAGGGACTGAAGCTTTCTTT. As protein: CASRSGTGTEAFF.

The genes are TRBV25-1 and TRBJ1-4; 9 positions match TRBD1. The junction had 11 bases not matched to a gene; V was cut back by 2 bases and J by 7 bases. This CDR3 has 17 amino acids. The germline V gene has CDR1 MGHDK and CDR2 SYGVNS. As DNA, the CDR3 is TGTGCCAGCAGTGAACGGGGGACAGGGACCATCGGTGAAAAACTGTTTTTT. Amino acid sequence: CASSERGTGTIGEKLFF.

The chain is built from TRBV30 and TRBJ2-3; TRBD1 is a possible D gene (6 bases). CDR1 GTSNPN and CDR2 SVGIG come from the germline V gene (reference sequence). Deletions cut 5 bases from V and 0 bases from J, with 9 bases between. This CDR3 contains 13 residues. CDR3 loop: CAWDRQSTDTQYF. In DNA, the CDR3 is TGTGCCTGGGACAGGCAGAGCACAGATACGCAGTATTTT.

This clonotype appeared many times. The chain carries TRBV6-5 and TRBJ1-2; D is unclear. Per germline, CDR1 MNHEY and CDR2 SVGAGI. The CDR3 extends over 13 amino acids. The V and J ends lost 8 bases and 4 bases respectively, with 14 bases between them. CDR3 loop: CASGDEWSYGYTF. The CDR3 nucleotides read TGTGCCAGCGGTGATGAGTGGAGCTATGGCTACACCTTC.

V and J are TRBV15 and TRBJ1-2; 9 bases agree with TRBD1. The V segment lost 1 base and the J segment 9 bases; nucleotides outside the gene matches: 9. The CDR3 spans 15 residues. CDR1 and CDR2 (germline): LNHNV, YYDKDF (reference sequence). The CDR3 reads CATSRVQGAPYSYTF. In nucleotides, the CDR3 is TGTGCCACCAGCAGAGTACAGGGGGCTCCGTATAGCTACACCTTC.

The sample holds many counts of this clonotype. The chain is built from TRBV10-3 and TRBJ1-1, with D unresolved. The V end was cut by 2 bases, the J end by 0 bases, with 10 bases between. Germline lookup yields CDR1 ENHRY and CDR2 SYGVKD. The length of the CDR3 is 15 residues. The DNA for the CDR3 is TGTGCCATCAGTGAGGGGAACAGCATGAACACTGAAGCTTTCTTT. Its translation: CAISEGNSMNTEAFF.

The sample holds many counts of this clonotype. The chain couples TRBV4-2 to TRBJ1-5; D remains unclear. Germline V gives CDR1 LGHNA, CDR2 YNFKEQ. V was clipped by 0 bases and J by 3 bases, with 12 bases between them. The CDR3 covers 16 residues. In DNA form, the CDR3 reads TGTGCCAGCAGCCAAGAGGCCGAGATCCTCAATCAGCCCCAGCATTTT. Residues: CASSQEAEILNQPQHF.